These 18 T cell receptor beta chains were all obtained from the same sample, sequenced in a study of T cell changes during pregnancy in multiple sclerosis. The protocol was immunoSEQ multiplex PCR, while the TCRdb copy is restricted to in-frame clones and leaves out a portion. The table shows tens of thousands of clones, with around nine tenths occurring only once. Sequences were derived from CD4+ T cells from peripheral blood mononuclear cells, sampled in the second trimester of pregnancy. The receptor set was obtained from a female donor in good health, enrolled as a control in a pregnancy study.

J is TRBJ1-1 and V is TRBV4-1, with 10 bases matching TRBD1. V trimming: 5 bases; J trimming: 1 base; junction bases outside the gene matches: 4. The CDR3 extends over 15 amino acids. Germline CDR1 reads MGHRA; CDR2 reads YSYEKL. The CDR3 DNA reads TGCGCCAGCAGCGCCCGGACAGGGGGGAACACTGAAGCTTTCTTT. Its protein is CASSARTGGNTEAFF.

The chain recombines TRBV10-3 with TRBJ2-7, with 8 bases matching TRBD1. The CDR3 sequence is 14 residues long. Germline CDR1 reads ENHRY; CDR2 reads SYGVKD. The V segment lost 10 bases and the J segment 0 bases; nucleotides outside the gene matches: 8. CDR3 in DNA: TGTGCCACCCTAGGACAGGGCAGCTCCTACGAGCAGTACTTC. This codes for CATLGQGSSYEQYF.

V and J are TRBV2 and TRBJ2-6, with D maybe TRBD2 (7 bases). CDR3 size: 17 residues. Between the trimmed V and J ends, which lost 1 base and 2 bases, there was a span of 12 bases. Germline V lookup: CDR1 SNHLY, CDR2 FYNNEI. The CDR3 reads CASSEVWGGPGANVLTF. CDR3 DNA: TGTGCCAGCAGTGAAGTGTGGGGGGGGCCTGGGGCCAACGTCCTGACTTTC.

This chain connects TRBV5-5 to TRBJ2-6; weak D call: TRBD2 (6 bases). The V and J ends lost 4 bases and 0 bases respectively, with 17 bases between them. Per germline, CDR1 SGHKS and CDR2 YYEKEE (reference sequence). The CDR3 has 18 amino acids. The CDR3 spells CASSIRGNKNSGANVLTF. CDR3 bases: TGTGCCAGCAGCATCCGGGGGAACAAAAACTCTGGGGCCAACGTCCTGACTTTC. Full variable domain (rest looked up from reference TRBV5-5 and TRBJ2-6): DAGVTQSPTHLIKTRGQQVTLRCSPISGHKSVSWYQQVLGQGPQFIFQYYEKEERGRGNFPDRFSARQFPNYSSELNVNALLLGDSALYLCASSIRGNKNSGANVLTFGAGSRLTVL.

The chain links TRBV4-3 to TRBJ1-4, with D perhaps matching TRBD1 (5 bases). Looked up from germline, CDR1 is LGHNA and CDR2 is YSLEER. The germline V and J ends were trimmed by 1 base and 3 bases, with 12 bases remaining between them. The CDR3 consists of 16 residues. The CDR3 DNA sequence: TGCGCCAGCAGCCAAGGAAATACAGGCCCTAATGAAAAACTGTTTTTT. This translates into CASSQGNTGPNEKLFF.

The genes are TRBV2 and TRBJ1-2; D remains unclear. The CDR3 runs to 15 residues. V dropped 6 bases and J dropped 4 bases, with 18 bases sitting between them. Germline CDR1 SNHLY, CDR2 FYNNEI. The CDR3 DNA sequence: TGTGCCAGCAGGTTCGGGTCCTTCGAGAGCTATGGCTACACCTTC. This gives the protein CASRFGSFESYGYTF.

The chain couples TRBV6-1 to TRBJ2-1; a possible D gene is TRBD2 (5 bases). Germline values: CDR1 MNHNS, CDR2 SASEGT. CDR3 length: 14 residues. The V and J ends lost 4 bases and 0 bases respectively, with 7 bases between them. The DNA of the CDR3 is TGTGCCAGCAGTGTACGGGGCTCCTACAATGAGCAGTTCTTC. Amino acids: CASSVRGSYNEQFF.

The gene calls are TRBV29-1 and TRBJ1-1, with a possible D match to TRBD1 (6 bases). Looked up from germline, CDR1 is SQVTM and CDR2 is ANQGSEA. The V gene lost 5 bases and the J gene lost 1 base, with 11 bases spanning the gap. The length of the CDR3 is 13 residues. The CDR3 DNA reads as TGCAGCGTTATGGGACAACAGAACACTGAAGCTTTCTTT. It codes for CSVMGQQNTEAFF.

This chain uses TRBV4-3 with TRBJ1-1; 10 positions agree with TRBD1. Germline CDR1 reads LGHNA; CDR2 reads YSLEER. The CDR3 is 15 amino acids. V shed 4 bases and J 5 bases; nucleotides not matched to a gene: 7. CDR3 nucleotides: TGCGCCAGCAGCCGTCGGACAGGGGGTATGACTGAAGCTTTCTTT. Its protein is CASSRRTGGMTEAFF.

J is TRBJ2-7 and V is TRBV9; TRBD2 matches 13 bases. CDR3 size: 17 residues. Germline V gene sequence: CDR1 SGDLS, CDR2 YYNGEE. V shed 0 bases and J 5 bases; nucleotides not matched to a gene: 8. In DNA form, the CDR3 reads TGTGCCAGCAGCGTAGAAAAGGGACTAGCGGGGTTCGACGAGCAGTACTTC. It is translated as CASSVEKGLAGFDEQYF.

The gene calls are TRBV7-9 and TRBJ1-2, with D possibly being TRBD1 (5 bases). The CDR3 loop spans 19 amino acids. The V gene's germline CDR1 is SEHNR and CDR2 FQNEAQ (reference sequence). Trimming took off 2 bases at V and 0 bases at J, with 22 bases between the two ends. The CDR3 DNA follows: TGTGCCAGCAGCTTAAAGGCGGAACAGGTCCCCTTAGCTAACTATGGCTACACCTTC. It codes for CASSLKAEQVPLANYGYTF.

V is TRBV6-1 and J is TRBJ1-5; TRBD1 matches at 8 bases. The CDR3 consists of 14 residues. With 6 bases clipped from V and 3 bases from J, the junction kept 4 bases outside the gene matches. Looked up from germline, CDR1 is MNHNS and CDR2 is SASEGT. CDR3 region: CASRDRALNQPQHF. DNA of the CDR3: TGTGCCAGCAGGGACAGGGCCCTCAATCAGCCCCAGCATTTT.

The chain employs TRBV4-2 and TRBJ1-5; 9 bases line up with TRBD1. The CDR3 totals 16 residues. Germline CDR1 reads LGHNA; CDR2 reads YNFKEQ. J gave up 3 bases and V 4 bases, and 7 bases lay outside the gene matches. CDR3 in DNA: TGTGCCAGCAGCCTCACGGGGACAGGGACCAATCAGCCCCAGCATTTT. Translating it yields CASSLTGTGTNQPQHF.

The rearrangement uses TRBV7-8 and TRBJ1-6; D call uncertain. The germline V gene has CDR1 SGHVS and CDR2 FQNEAQ. The CDR3 extends over 14 amino acids. Trimming took 7 bases from V and 10 from J, leaving 17 bases between them. CDR3 loop: CASTAGGLVSPLHF. The CDR3 DNA is TGTGCCAGCACCGCCGGCGGGCTTGTATCACCCCTCCACTTT.

The chain is built from TRBV6-1 and TRBJ1-2; TRBD1 matches at 10 bases. Losses at the gene ends were 3 bases for V and 8 bases for J; bases not matched to a gene: 6. CDR3 length equals 14 residues. Per germline, CDR1 MNHNS and CDR2 SASEGT. For the CDR3, the DNA is TGTGCCAGCAGTGAGCGACAGGGGGCATGGGGCTACACCTTC. This encodes CASSERQGAWGYTF.

This clone was observed a single time. The J gene is TRBJ2-3, the V gene TRBV6-5; weak D call: TRBD1 (5 bases). The CDR3 has 13 residues. Germline V CDR1 and CDR2: MNHEY, SVGAGI. V dropped 0 bases and J dropped 11 bases, with 12 bases sitting between them. CDR3 region: CASSYSKEQGQYF. The CDR3 coding sequence is TGTGCCAGCAGTTACTCGAAGGAGCAGGGGCAGTATTTT.

This clone appeared a single time. The rearrangement joins TRBV14 to TRBJ1-1; 9 nucleotides align to TRBD1. Trimming removed 0 bases from V and 10 bases from J; junction bases left unmatched: 6. Germline V CDR1 and CDR2: SGHDN, FVKESK. This CDR3 is built from 14 residues. CDR3 loop: CASSQESGTGRAFF. The CDR3 bases are TGTGCCAGCAGCCAAGAATCCGGGACAGGGAGAGCTTTCTTT.

This chain uses TRBV5-4 with TRBJ2-3; 10 bases fit TRBD1. The CDR3 has 15 residues. V shed 1 base and J 12 bases; nucleotides not matched to a gene: 11. In germline, CDR1 is SGHNT, CDR2 YYREEE (reference sequence). CDR3 nucleotide sequence: TGTGCCAGCAGCTTGATGGGACAGGGGAGGCCATTACAGTATTTT. Translated, it gives CASSLMGQGRPLQYF.